This T cell receptor beta chain was recovered during a study of blood T cell repertoires in COVID-19. The CDR3 runs 17 residues. Germline CDR1 SGHRS, CDR2 YFSETQ. V lost 3 bases to trimming and J lost 2 bases, with 18 bases between them. In the original workflow: Researchers report that nucleated cell counts were estimated from reference gene primer amplification. TCRdb's table, derived via immunoSEQ multiplex PCR, lists solely in-frame clones and lacks some. V and J calls and clone size follow that table, whereas D and trimming were derived from the DNA. Among approximately 240,000 clones listed, just under 85% were seen once. Assignment of participants to cohorts was predicated upon participant-reported clinical history.

This chain links TRBV5-1 with TRBJ1-3; D not certain. The clonotype originates from a woman in her forties with acute COVID-19. The sample was PBMCs or T cells enriched from blood (not recorded which). CDR3 residues: CASSWEGGFRTGNTIYF. In DNA form, the CDR3 reads TGCGCCAGCAGCTGGGAGGGCGGATTTAGGACTGGAAACACCATATATTTT.